The rows below give T cell receptor beta chains drawn from one sample of a study of cytomegalovirus exposure and HLA in healthy donors. The method was immunoSEQ multiplex PCR; TCRdb's version includes in-frame clones alone and lacks a portion of them. The table lists 130,000 or so clones, around 80% of them singletons. Sequences were obtained from PBMCs. These receptors were collected from a woman in her thirties or forties in good health and CMV-seronegative. The CDR3 runs from the conserved cysteine through the conserved F or W. A D gene is named only where the DNA matches it firmly. Clone size, where shown, is once, few, many, or a class for clones that have expanded.

j_call | v_call | clone_size | d_call | cdr3_aa | cdr3_nt
TRBJ1-2 | TRBV29-1 | few | . | CSTRDYGYTF | TGCAGCACCCGGGACTATGGCTACACCTTC
TRBJ1-5 | TRBV19 | once | . | CASSIAGRGNQPQHF | TGTGCCAGTAGTATAGCCGGGCGGGGGAATCAGCCCCAGCATTTT
TRBJ2-1 | TRBV6-6 | . | TRBD2 | CASSYRLAGGNEQFF | TGTGCCAGCAGTTACCGACTAGCGGGAGGGAATGAGCAGTTCTTC
TRBJ2-7 | TRBV7-8 | . | TRBD2 | CASSLGGGEQYF | TGTGCCAGCAGCTTAGGGGGGGGCGAGCAGTACTTC
TRBJ1-4 | TRBV7-9 | . | . | CASSLRQENEKLFF | TGTGCCAGCAGCTTAAGACAGGAAAATGAAAAACTGTTTTTT
TRBJ2-2 | TRBV7-8 | once | . | CASSAQPGTRGTGELFF | TGTGCCAGCAGCGCTCAGCCCGGGACAAGGGGGACCGGGGAGCTGTTTTTT
TRBJ2-7 | TRBV5-6 | once | . | CASSSDPGRLGSSEQYF | TGTGCCAGCAGCTCCGACCCCGGGCGACTAGGCTCCTCCGAGCAGTACTTC
TRBJ2-4 | TRBV4-3 | . | TRBD1 | CASSQQTGATTRDIQYF | TGCGCCAGCAGCCAACAAACAGGGGCTACAACCAGGGACATTCAGTACTTC
TRBJ2-2 | TRBV9 | . | TRBD2 | CASSVASGRPNTGELFF | TGTGCCAGCAGCGTGGCTAGCGGGAGACCGAACACCGGGGAGCTGTTTTTT
TRBJ1-3 | TRBV27 | once | TRBD1 | CASSTGPFSGNTIYF | TGTGCCAGCTCGACAGGGCCCTTCTCTGGAAACACCATATATTTT
TRBJ2-3 | TRBV5-6 | . | TRBD1 | CASSAGTGTDTQYF | TGTGCCAGCAGCGCCGGGACAGGGACAGATACGCAGTATTTT
TRBJ1-6 | TRBV4-3 | once | . | CASSQEYRANSPLHF | TGCGCCAGCAGCCAAGAGTACCGCGCGAATTCACCCCTCCACTTT
TRBJ2-2 | TRBV9 | . | . | CASSLPNTGELFF | TGTGCCAGCAGCCTACCGAACACCGGGGAGCTGTTTTTT
TRBJ2-2 | TRBV27 | . | . | CASSPHRAGELFF | TGTGCCAGCAGTCCCCACAGGGCCGGGGAGCTGTTTTTT
TRBJ2-1 | TRBV7-3 | once | . | CASSPVPRDEQFF | TGTGCCAGCAGCCCCGTCCCCCGCGATGAGCAGTTCTTC
TRBJ2-1 | TRBV9 | . | TRBD2 | CASSEERGTYNEQFF | TGTGCCAGCAGCGAGGAGCGGGGGACCTACAATGAGCAGTTCTTC
TRBJ2-2 | TRBV11-3 | . | . | CASSLNRVGTGELFF | TGTGCCAGCAGCTTGAACAGGGTTGGCACCGGGGAGCTGTTTTTT
TRBJ1-1 | TRBV2 | . | . | CASSSEGNTEAFF | TGTGCCAGCAGCTCCGAGGGGAACACTGAAGCTTTCTTT
TRBJ2-7 | TRBV6-1 | . | . | CASTKGRYYEQYF | TGTGCCAGCACAAAAGGGAGGTACTACGAGCAGTACTTC
TRBJ2-7 | TRBV7-9 | . | . | CASSFYYEQYF | TGTGCCAGCAGCTTTTACTACGAGCAGTACTTC
TRBJ1-1 | TRBV9 | . | . | CASSVDPVPGPGVNTEAFF | TGTGCCAGCAGCGTCGACCCAGTCCCAGGGCCGGGGGTTAACACTGAAGCTTTCTTT
TRBJ1-4 | TRBV4-2 | few | . | CASSQEYTGPYEKLFF | TGTGCCAGCAGCCAAGAGTATACAGGGCCCTATGAAAAACTGTTTTTT
TRBJ1-2 | TRBV10-3 | . | . | CAISESGAYYGYTF | TGTGCCATCAGTGAGTCAGGGGCTTACTATGGCTACACCTTC
TRBJ1-2 | TRBV5-4 | . | . | CASSLERAANYGYTF | TGTGCCAGCAGCCTGGAGAGGGCAGCTAACTATGGCTACACCTTC
TRBJ1-4 | TRBV5-1 | . | . | CASSFDGGGDEKLFF | TGCGCCAGCAGCTTTGATGGAGGGGGGGATGAAAAACTGTTTTTT
TRBJ2-3 | TRBV9 | once | . | CASSTRNTDTQYF | TGTGCCAGCAGCACTAGAAACACAGATACGCAGTATTTT
TRBJ2-7 | TRBV7-8 | . | . | CASREGRDSSYEQYF | TGTGCCAGCAGGGAGGGTAGGGACAGCTCCTACGAGCAGTACTTC
TRBJ2-1 | TRBV5-1 | once | . | CASSLGNTGIEQFF | TGCGCCAGCAGCTTGGGCAATACAGGCATTGAGCAGTTCTTC
TRBJ1-2 | TRBV28 | few | TRBD1 | CASSFSGQGYGYTF | TGTGCCAGCAGTTTTTCAGGACAGGGATATGGCTACACCTTC
TRBJ1-5 | TRBV6-1 | once | TRBD1 | CASSSDRGLFQPQHF | TGTGCCAGCAGCTCCGACAGGGGTCTTTTTCAGCCCCAGCATTTT